These T cell receptor beta chains were read from a single sample in a study of T cells during gluten challenge in celiac disease. TCRdb recomputed calls from the 5' RACE reads with MiXCR, one row per CDR3 protein. The sample holds just over 100 distinct CDR3 sequences; around 15% are singletons and the top ten take around 36%. The input for sequencing was gluten-specific CD4+ T cells sorted from the duodenum using tetramers, taken at baseline or on day 14 of gluten challenge (not recorded which). The source of these receptors is a female donor with celiac disease. CDR3s leave out the opening cysteine and the closing phenylalanine or tryptophan.

v_gene: TRBV7-2; j_gene: TRBJ2-3; CDR3aa: ASSLWGGLGGTADTQY
v_gene: TRBV29-1; j_gene: TRBJ2-3; CDR3aa: SVAHGGSTDTQY
v_gene: TRBV10-2; j_gene: TRBJ2-5; CDR3aa: ASSEQVKGTQN
v_gene: TRBV9; j_gene: TRBJ2-7; CDR3aa: ASSRIGGSLDEQY
v_gene: TRBV30; j_gene: TRBJ2-2; CDR3aa: AWSPQGWDTGELF
v_gene: TRBV5-1; j_gene: TRBJ2-1; CDR3aa: ASSFGAGWDNEQF
v_gene: TRBV28; j_gene: TRBJ2-7; CDR3aa: ASSSLQTHEQY
v_gene: TRBV29-1; j_gene: TRBJ1-1; CDR3aa: SVGAGGTTEAF
v_gene: TRBV20-1; j_gene: TRBJ2-1; CDR3aa: SATRELAGGRLF
v_gene: TRBV29-1; j_gene: TRBJ2-3; CDR3aa: SVVRLAGGPGDLDTQY
v_gene: TRBV29-1; j_gene: TRBJ1-5; CDR3aa: SVEARGDSNQPQH
v_gene: TRBV30; j_gene: TRBJ2-2; CDR3aa: AWSLGGWDTGELF
v_gene: TRBV29-1; j_gene: TRBJ1-1; CDR3aa: SVEDSDGPAF
v_gene: TRBV29-1; j_gene: TRBJ2-5; CDR3aa: SVATGWETQY
v_gene: TRBV5-1; j_gene: TRBJ2-3; CDR3aa: ASSLVAFDGTQY
v_gene: TRBV7-9; j_gene: TRBJ2-3; CDR3aa: ASSLAHFTDTQY
v_gene: TRBV29-1; j_gene: TRBJ2-3; CDR3aa: SVEDPPSTDTQY
v_gene: TRBV21-1; j_gene: TRBJ1-2; CDR3aa: ASSKGDRGLEGYT
v_gene: TRBV29-1; j_gene: TRBJ2-3; CDR3aa: SVGGWADTQY
v_gene: TRBV29-1; j_gene: TRBJ2-1; CDR3aa: SSGGEYNEQF
v_gene: TRBV5-1; j_gene: TRBJ2-4; CDR3aa: ASSFGGYGDIQY
v_gene: TRBV14; j_gene: TRBJ2-7; CDR3aa: ASSQVAGGEQY
v_gene: TRBV28; j_gene: TRBJ2-7; CDR3aa: AIGSLQTHEQY
v_gene: TRBV30; j_gene: TRBJ2-3; CDR3aa: AWTPRGWDTDTQY
v_gene: TRBV20-1; j_gene: TRBJ1-6; CDR3aa: SARVQDSPLH
v_gene: TRBV29-1; j_gene: TRBJ2-1; CDR3aa: SGWTGGSYNEQF